Here is one T cell receptor beta chain with its context. This clonotype was seen a few times. The target of this receptor is not known. Per-base quality was not reported, and no clone a single base away is much larger than it. The approximately 39 donors, aged about 6 to 95 years, were systemically healthy Caucasian individuals from Russia. Around 9.9 milliliters of peripheral blood were collected from each donor into EDTA-treated Vacutainer tubes. Ficoll-Paque density-gradient centrifugation was used to isolate PBMCs, with at least 6.5 million per sample. Total RNA, at least 6 micrograms per sample, was extracted from PBMCs with Trizol reagent. For every donor, an aliquot of PBMCs went through flow cytometry to measure the percentages of naive CD45RAhigh/CD27high T cells. This record belongs to a study of blood T cells in healthy people across ages (dated by TCRdb to about 2015). At the level of the whole study: In model experiments, template switching captured about one uniquely barcoded TCR beta cDNA molecule for every two T cells. Using the same blood draw, the study looked at two additional independent replicas of 1 million unique cDNA reads for two donors, one aged 18 to 30 and the other aged 80 or older. Age-related changes in TCR beta repertoire diversity were measured in the study by deep sequencing normalized with unique cDNA molecular identifiers. Donors of different ages were randomly distributed across sequencing lanes to avoid experimental bias. Donors were grouped into four age groups: young (average roughly 15 years), middle-aged (around 39), aged (about 60) and long-lived (about 89). Points the paper makes about the study in general: Conclusive comparison of naive and antigen-experienced compartments was prevented by the profiling of bulk unsorted PBMCs. The percentage of naive T cells measured by flow cytometry correlated strongly with observed TCR beta diversity. Observed TCR beta diversity per million T cells fell roughly linearly with age, and a significant reduction was already apparent by age roughly 40. The CMV infection status of donors was not known, potentially confounding age-related changes in expanded clonotypes. Estimates of total diversity from one million sequenced T cells were regarded as lower bounds and underestimates. Compared with the aged group, the long-lived group had more naive CD4+ T cells, fewer expanded clones and increased TCR diversity, suggesting age selection.

The protocol used for the library was 5' RACE. The sequencer was an Illumina HiSeq 2500. A second roughly 6 to 12 cycle PCR used a sample-barcoded 5' primer and a J-beta primer mix. A template-switch 5' adaptor carrying 12 random nucleotides introduced a unique molecular identifier onto each TCR beta cDNA molecule. Each sample yielded at least 3 million CDR3-containing paired-end reads. The Mint cDNA synthesis kit, primed by a TRBC-specific oligonucleotide, was used to synthesize first-strand cDNA from all RNA. All cDNA was treated with uracil-DNA glycosylase and then went through a first 18-cycle PCR with the universal primers M1SS and BC2_uni_R. As for how the authors treated the data: For normalization, 1 million high-quality reads, each with a distinct molecular identifier, were randomly selected from each sample. Instead of being binned into consensus sequences, reads with shared molecular identifiers were discarded. MiTCR, set to a Q25 quality threshold and the strictest error-elimination algorithm, was used for CDR3 identification, clonotype clustering and error correction. A nonparametric unseen species model with Euler transformation was used to estimate lower-bound total TCR beta diversity. TCRdb reprocessed the public reads (quality trimming at Q25 with fastp, clone calling with MiXCR) and kept in-frame beta chains. Here each entry gathers all rows of one CDR3 protein and keeps the most common genes and DNA. For this entry, the V and J calls and clone size follow TCRdb and not the study's own pipeline. The sample table records roughly 700,000 distinct CDR3 sequences; 49% of these occur just once. The top ten constitute roughly a third of the sample.

Inclusive of the bounding cysteine and phenylalanine, the CDR3 is 14 residues long. Only the CDR3 portion is preserved as DNA: 42 bases, with reading frame beginning at the first base. The germline V gene (reference sequence) sets CDR1 to LNHNV and CDR2 to YYDKDF. Unmatched junction bases come to 6, with V trimmed by 5 bases and J by 3 bases. What was sequenced was blood. This TCR derives from a woman aged 60 to 75 in good health. Here the chain combines TRBV15 and TRBJ2-5, with 7 middle bases fitting TRBD1. The CDR3 amino acid sequence is: CATSATGSEETQYF. The bases are TGTGCCACCAGCGCGACAGGGAGTGAAGAGACCCAGTACTTC.